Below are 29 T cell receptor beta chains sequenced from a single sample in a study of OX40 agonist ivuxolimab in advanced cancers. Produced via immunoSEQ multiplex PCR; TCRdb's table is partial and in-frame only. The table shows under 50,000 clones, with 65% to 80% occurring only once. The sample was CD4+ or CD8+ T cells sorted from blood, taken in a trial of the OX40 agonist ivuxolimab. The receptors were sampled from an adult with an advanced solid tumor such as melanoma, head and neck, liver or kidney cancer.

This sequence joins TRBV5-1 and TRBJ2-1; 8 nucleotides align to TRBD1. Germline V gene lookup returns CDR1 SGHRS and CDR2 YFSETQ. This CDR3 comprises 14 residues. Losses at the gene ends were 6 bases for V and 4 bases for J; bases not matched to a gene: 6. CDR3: CASTRTGSYNEQFF. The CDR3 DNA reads TGCGCCAGCACCAGGACAGGGAGTTACAATGAGCAGTTCTTC.

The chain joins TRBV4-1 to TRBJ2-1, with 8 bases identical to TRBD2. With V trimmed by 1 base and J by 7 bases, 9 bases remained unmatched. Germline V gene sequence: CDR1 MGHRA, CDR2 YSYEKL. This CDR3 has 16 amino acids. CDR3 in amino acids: CASSQASGTRSNEQFF. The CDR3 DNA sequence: TGCGCCAGCAGCCAAGCATCCGGGACTAGATCGAATGAGCAGTTCTTC.

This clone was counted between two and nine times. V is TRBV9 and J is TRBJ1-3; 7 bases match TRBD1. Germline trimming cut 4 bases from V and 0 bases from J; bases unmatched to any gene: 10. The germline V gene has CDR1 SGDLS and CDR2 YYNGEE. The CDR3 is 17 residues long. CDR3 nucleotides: TGTGCCAGCAGCCCGACCGGGACAGATAGCTCTGGAAACACCATATATTTT. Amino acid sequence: CASSPTGTDSSGNTIYF.

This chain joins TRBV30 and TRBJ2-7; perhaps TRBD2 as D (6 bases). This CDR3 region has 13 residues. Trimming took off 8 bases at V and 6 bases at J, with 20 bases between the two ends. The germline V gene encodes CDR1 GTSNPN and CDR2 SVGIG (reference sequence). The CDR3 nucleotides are TGTGCCGGCAGCGCTCGGGGGTCCGGCGAGCAGTACTTC. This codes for CAGSARGSGEQYF.

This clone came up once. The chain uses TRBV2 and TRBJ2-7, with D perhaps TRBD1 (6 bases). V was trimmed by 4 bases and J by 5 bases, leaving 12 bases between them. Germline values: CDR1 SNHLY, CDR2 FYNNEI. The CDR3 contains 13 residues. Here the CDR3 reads CASSVIKGDEQYF. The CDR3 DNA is TGTGCCAGCAGTGTCATAAAGGGGGACGAGCAGTACTTC.

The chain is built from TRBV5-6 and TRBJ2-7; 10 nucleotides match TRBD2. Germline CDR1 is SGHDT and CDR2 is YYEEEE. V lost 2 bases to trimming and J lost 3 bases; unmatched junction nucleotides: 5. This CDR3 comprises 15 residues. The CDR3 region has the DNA TGTGCCAGCAGCTTAACTAGCGGGGCCAACTACGAGCAGTACTTC. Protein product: CASSLTSGANYEQYF.

CDR3 nucleotides: TGTGCCAGCTCACCACTAGCGATTAACTATGGCTACACCTTC. Translating gives CASSPLAINYGYTF. This chain uses TRBV18 with TRBJ1-2; D is unresolved. This CDR3 is 14 amino acids long. Germline CDR1 KGHSH, CDR2 LQKENI. The ends were cut back, 1 base at V and 1 base at J, with 7 bases in the middle.

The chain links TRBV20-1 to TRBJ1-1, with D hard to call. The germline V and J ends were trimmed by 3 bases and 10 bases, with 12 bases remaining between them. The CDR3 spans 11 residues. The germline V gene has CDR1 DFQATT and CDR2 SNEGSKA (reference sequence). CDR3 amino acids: CSASLAAAAFF. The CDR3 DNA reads TGCAGTGCTAGCCTGGCAGCGGCAGCTTTCTTT.

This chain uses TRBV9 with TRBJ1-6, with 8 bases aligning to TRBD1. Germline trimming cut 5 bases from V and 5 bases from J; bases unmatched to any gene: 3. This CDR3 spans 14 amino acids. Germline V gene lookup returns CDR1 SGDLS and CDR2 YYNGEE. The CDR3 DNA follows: TGTGCCAGCAGTACAGGGGGAGATAATTCACCCCTCCACTTT. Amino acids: CASSTGGDNSPLHF.

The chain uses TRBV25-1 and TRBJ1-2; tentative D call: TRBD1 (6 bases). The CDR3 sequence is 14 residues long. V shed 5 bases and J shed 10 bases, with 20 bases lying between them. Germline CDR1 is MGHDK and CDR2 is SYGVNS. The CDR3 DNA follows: TGTGCCAGCAGTAGGTCCGGGGGGGGGCGCGACTACACCTTC. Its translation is CASSRSGGGRDYTF.

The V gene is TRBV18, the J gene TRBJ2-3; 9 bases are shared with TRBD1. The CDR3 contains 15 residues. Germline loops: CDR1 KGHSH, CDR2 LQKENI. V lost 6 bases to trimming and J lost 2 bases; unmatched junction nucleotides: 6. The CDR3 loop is CASSLWTGDTDTQYF. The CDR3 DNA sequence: TGTGCCAGCTCCCTGTGGACAGGGGACACAGATACGCAGTATTTT.

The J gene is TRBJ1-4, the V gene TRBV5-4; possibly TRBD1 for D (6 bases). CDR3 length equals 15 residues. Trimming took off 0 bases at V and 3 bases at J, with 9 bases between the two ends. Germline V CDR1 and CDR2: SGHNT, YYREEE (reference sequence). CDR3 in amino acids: CASSLVGGPNEKLFF. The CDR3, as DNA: TGTGCCAGCAGCTTGGTCGGGGGGCCTAATGAAAAACTGTTTTTT.

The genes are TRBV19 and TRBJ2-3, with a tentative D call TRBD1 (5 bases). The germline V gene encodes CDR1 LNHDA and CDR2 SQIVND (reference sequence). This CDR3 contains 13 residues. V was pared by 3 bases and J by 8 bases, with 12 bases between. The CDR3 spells CASSIRQIGTQYF. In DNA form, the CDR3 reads TGTGCCAGTAGTATCCGACAGATAGGTACGCAGTATTTT.

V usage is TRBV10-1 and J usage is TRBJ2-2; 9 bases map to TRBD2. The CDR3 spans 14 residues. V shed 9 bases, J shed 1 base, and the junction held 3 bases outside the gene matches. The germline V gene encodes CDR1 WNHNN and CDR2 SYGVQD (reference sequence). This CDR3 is CASKREVNTGELFF. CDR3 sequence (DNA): TGCGCCAGTAAGCGGGAGGTGAACACCGGGGAGCTGTTTTTT.

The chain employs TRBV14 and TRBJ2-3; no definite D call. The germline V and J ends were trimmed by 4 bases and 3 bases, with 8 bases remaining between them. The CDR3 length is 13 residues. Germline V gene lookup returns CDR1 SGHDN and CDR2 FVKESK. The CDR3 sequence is CASSRDLTDTQYF. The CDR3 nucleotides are TGTGCCAGCAGCCGAGACCTGACAGATACGCAGTATTTT.

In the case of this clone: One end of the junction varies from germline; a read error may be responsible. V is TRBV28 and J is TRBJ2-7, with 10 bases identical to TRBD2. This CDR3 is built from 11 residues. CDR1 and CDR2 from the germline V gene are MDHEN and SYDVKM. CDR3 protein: CLAGDRYEQYF. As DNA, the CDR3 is TGCCTAGCGGGAGATCGCTACGAGCAGTACTTC.

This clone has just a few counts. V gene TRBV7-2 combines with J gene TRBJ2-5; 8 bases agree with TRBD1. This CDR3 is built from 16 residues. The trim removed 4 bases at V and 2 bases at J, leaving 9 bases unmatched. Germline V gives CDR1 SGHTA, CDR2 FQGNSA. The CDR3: CASSSGQVPPQETQYF. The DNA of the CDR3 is TGTGCCAGCAGCTCGGGACAGGTTCCTCCACAAGAGACCCAGTACTTC.

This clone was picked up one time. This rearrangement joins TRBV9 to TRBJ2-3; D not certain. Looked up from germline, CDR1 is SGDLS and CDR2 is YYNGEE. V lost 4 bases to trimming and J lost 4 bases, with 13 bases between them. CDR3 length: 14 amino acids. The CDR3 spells CASSLRVAADTQYF. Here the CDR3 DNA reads TGTGCCAGCAGCTTACGGGTTGCGGCAGATACGCAGTATTTT.

The CDR3 DNA reads TGTGCCAGCAGTTCCAGACTTCGACTAGCGGGAGAAGATACGCAGTATTTT. Its protein is CASSSRLRLAGEDTQYF. The chain has TRBV28 and TRBJ2-3, with 12 bases identical to TRBD2. This CDR3 is built from 17 residues. The V gene's germline CDR1 is MDHEN and CDR2 SYDVKM. The V segment lost 4 bases and the J segment 5 bases; nucleotides outside the gene matches: 10.

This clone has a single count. The CDR3, as DNA: TGTGCCAGCAGCCTGGATGGACTAGCGGGGTACAATGAGCAGTTCTTC. Its translation is CASSLDGLAGYNEQFF. The gene calls are TRBV5-5 and TRBJ2-1, with 12 positions matching TRBD2. Losses at the gene ends were 4 bases for V and 4 bases for J; bases not matched to a gene: 6. Germline V CDR1 and CDR2: SGHKS, YYEKEE (reference sequence). The CDR3 is made up of 16 amino acids.

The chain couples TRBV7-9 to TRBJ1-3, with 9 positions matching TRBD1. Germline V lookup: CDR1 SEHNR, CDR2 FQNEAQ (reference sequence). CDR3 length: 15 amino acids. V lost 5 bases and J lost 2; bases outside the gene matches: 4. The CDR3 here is CASSPTGGPGNTIYF. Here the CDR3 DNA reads TGTGCCAGCAGCCCGACAGGGGGACCTGGAAACACCATATATTTT.

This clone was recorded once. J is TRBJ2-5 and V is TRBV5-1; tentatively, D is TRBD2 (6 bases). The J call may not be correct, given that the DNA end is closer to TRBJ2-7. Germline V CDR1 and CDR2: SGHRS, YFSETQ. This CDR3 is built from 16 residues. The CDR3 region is CASSLAGVSGAYEQYF. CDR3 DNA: TGCGCCAGCAGCTTGGCCGGGGTTAGCGGTGCCTACGAGCAGTACTTC.

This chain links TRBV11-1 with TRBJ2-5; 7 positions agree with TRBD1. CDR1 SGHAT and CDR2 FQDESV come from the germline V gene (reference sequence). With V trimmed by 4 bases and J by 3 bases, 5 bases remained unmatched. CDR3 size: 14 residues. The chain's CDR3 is CASSSPGQKETQYF. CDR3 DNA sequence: TGTGCCAGCAGCTCCCCGGGACAGAAAGAGACCCAGTACTTC.

In DNA, the CDR3 is TGTGCCTGGAAACTAGGGGGAAACACCGGGGAGCTGTTTTTT. It codes for CAWKLGGNTGELFF. V is TRBV30 and J is TRBJ2-2; D is perhaps TRBD1 (6 bases). The V gene lost 4 bases and the J gene lost 2 bases, with 11 bases spanning the gap. Per germline, CDR1 GTSNPN and CDR2 SVGIG (reference sequence). There are 14 residues in the CDR3.

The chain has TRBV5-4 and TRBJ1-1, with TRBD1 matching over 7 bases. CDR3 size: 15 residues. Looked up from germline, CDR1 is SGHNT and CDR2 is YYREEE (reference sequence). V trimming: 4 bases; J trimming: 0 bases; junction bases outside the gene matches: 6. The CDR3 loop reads CASSLKTGMNTEAFF. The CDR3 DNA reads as TGTGCCAGCAGCCTCAAGACAGGGATGAACACTGAAGCTTTCTTT.

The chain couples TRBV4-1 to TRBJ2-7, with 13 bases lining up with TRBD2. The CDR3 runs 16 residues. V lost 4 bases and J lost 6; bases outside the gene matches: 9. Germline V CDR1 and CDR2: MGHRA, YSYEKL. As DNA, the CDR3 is TGCGCCAGCAGCCCCCTGACTAGCGGGAGGTCCCGCGAGCAGTACTTC. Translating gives CASSPLTSGRSREQYF.

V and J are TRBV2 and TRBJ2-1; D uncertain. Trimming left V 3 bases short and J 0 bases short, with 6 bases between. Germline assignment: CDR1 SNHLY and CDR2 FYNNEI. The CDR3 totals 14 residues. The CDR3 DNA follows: TGTGCCAGCAGTGAGGGTTACTCCTACAATGAGCAGTTCTTC. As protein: CASSEGYSYNEQFF. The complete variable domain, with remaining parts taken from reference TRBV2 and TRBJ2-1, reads EPEVTQTPSHQVTQMGQEVILRCVPISNHLYFYWYRQILGQKVEFLVSFYNNEISEKSEIFDDQFSVERPDGSNFTLKIRSTKLEDSAMYFCASSEGYSYNEQFFGPGTRLTVL.

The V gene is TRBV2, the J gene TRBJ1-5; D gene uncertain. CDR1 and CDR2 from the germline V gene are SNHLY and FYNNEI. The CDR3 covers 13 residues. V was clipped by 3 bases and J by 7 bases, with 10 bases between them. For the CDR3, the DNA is TGTGCCAGCAGTGACAGGACCAGCCAGCCCCAGCATTTT. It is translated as CASSDRTSQPQHF. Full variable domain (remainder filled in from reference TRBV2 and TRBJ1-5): EPEVTQTPSHQVTQMGQEVILRCVPISNHLYFYWYRQILGQKVEFLVSFYNNEISEKSEIFDDQFSVERPDGSNFTLKIRSTKLEDSAMYFCASSDRTSQPQHFGDGTRLSIL.

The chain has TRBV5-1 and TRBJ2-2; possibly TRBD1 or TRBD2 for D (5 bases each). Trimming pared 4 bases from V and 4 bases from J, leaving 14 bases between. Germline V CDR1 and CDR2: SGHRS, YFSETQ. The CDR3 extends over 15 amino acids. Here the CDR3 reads CASSPGPLGTGELFF. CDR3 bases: TGCGCCAGCAGCCCGGGACCCCTGGGCACCGGGGAGCTGTTTTTT. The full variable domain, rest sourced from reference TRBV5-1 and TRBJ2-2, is KAGVTQTPRYLIKTRGQQVTLSCSPISGHRSVSWYQQTPGQGLQFLFEYFSETQRNKGNFPGRFSGRQFSNSRSEMNVSTLELGDSALYLCASSPGPLGTGELFFGEGSRLTVL.